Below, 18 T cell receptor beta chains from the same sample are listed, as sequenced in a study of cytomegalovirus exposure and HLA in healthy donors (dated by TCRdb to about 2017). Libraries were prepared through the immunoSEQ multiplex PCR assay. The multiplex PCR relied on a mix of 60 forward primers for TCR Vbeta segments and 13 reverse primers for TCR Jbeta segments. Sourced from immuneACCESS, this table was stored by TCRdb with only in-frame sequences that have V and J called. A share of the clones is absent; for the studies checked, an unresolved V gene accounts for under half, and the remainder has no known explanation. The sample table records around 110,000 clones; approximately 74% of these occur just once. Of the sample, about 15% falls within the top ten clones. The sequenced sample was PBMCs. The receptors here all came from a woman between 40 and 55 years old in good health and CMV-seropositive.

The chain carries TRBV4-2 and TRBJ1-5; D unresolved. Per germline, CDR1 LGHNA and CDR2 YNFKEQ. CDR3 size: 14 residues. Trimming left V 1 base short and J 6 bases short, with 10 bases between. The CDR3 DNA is TGTGCCAGCAGCCAAGGCTCCGCGGGTCAGCCCCAGCATTTT. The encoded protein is CASSQGSAGQPQHF.

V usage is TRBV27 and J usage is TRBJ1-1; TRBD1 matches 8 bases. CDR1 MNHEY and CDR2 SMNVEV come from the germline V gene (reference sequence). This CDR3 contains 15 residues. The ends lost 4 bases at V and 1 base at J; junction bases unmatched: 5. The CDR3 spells CASSSGQGWNTEAFF. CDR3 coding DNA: TGTGCCAGCAGTTCAGGACAGGGTTGGAACACTGAAGCTTTCTTT.

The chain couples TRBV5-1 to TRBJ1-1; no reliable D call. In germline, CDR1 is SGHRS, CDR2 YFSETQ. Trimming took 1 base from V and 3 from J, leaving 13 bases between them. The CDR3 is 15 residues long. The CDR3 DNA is TGCGCCAGCAGCTTGTTCGCAGAGGGCTACACTGAAGCTTTCTTT. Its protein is CASSLFAEGYTEAFF. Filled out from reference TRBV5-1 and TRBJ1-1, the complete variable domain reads KAGVTQTPRYLIKTRGQQVTLSCSPISGHRSVSWYQQTPGQGLQFLFEYFSETQRNKGNFPGRFSGRQFSNSRSEMNVSTLELGDSALYLCASSLFAEGYTEAFFGQGTRLTVV.

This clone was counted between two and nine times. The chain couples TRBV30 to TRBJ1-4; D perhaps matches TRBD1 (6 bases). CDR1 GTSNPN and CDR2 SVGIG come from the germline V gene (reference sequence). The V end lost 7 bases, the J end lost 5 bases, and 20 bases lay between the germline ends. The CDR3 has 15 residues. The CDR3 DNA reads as TGTGCCTCTTCGAGGGGGGGCGTTGGGAATGAAAAACTGTTTTTT. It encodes CASSRGGVGNEKLFF.

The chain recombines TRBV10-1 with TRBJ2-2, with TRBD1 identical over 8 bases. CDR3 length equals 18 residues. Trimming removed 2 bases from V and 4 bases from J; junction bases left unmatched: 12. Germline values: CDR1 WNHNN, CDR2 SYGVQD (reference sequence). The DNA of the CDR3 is TGCGCCAGCAGTGAGGGGACAGGTTATCGCTTCGGCACCGGGGAGCTGTTTTTT. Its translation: CASSEGTGYRFGTGELFF.

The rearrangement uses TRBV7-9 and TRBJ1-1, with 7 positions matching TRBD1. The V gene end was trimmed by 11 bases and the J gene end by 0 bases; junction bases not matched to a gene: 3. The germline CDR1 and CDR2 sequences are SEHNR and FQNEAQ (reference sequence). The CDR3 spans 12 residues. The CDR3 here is CAGQVMNTEAFF. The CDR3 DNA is TGTGCCGGACAGGTGATGAACACTGAAGCTTTCTTT.

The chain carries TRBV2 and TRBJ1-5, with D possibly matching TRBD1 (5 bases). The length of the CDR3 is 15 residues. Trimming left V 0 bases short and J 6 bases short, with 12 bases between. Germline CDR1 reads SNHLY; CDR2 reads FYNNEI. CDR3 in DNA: TGTGCCAGCAGTGAAGCGTGGCGGGGCGGTCAGCCCCAGCATTTT. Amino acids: CASSEAWRGGQPQHF.

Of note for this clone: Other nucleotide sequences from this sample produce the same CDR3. For the CDR3, the DNA is TGCGCCAGCAGCTTGCAGGGATGGAACACTGAAGCTTTCTTT. It yields the protein CASSLQGWNTEAFF. The chain has TRBV5-1 and TRBJ1-1; the D gene is possibly TRBD1 (5 bases). This CDR3 region has 14 residues. Per germline, CDR1 SGHRS and CDR2 YFSETQ. Trimming removed 1 base at V and 1 base at J, with 8 bases between.

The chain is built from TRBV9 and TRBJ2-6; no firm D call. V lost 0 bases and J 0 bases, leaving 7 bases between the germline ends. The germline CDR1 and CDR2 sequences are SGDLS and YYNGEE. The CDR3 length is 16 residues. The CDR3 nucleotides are TGTGCCAGCAGCGTAGATCCCAACTCTGGGGCCAACGTCCTGACTTTC. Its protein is CASSVDPNSGANVLTF.

CDR3 in amino acids: CASSYSKTGGYGYTF. The CDR3 bases are TGTGCCAGCAGTTACTCGAAGACAGGGGGCTATGGCTACACCTTC. V and J are TRBV6-5 and TRBJ1-2, with TRBD1 matching over 9 bases. CDR1 MNHEY and CDR2 SVGAGI come from the germline V gene. CDR3 length: 15 residues. V lost 0 bases, J lost 4 bases, and 3 bases stayed unmatched.

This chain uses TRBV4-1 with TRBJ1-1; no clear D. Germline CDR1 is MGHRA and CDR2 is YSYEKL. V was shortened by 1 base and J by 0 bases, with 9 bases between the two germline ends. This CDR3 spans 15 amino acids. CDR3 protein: CASSQGVILNTEAFF. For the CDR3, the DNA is TGCGCCAGCAGCCAAGGCGTAATACTGAACACTGAAGCTTTCTTT.

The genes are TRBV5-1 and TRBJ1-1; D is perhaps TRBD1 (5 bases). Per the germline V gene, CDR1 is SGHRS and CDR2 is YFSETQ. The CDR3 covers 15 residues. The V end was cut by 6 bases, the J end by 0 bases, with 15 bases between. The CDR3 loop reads CASTARTDMNTEAFF. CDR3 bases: TGCGCCAGCACCGCACGGACGGACATGAACACTGAAGCTTTCTTT.

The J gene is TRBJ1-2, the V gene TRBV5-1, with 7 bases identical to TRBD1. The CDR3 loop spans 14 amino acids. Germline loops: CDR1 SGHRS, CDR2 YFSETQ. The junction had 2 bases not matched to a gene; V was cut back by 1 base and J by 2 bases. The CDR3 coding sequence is TGCGCCAGCAGCTTGACAGGGGAAAACTATGGCTACACCTTC. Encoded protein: CASSLTGENYGYTF. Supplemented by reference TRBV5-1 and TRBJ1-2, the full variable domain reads KAGVTQTPRYLIKTRGQQVTLSCSPISGHRSVSWYQQTPGQGLQFLFEYFSETQRNKGNFPGRFSGRQFSNSRSEMNVSTLELGDSALYLCASSLTGENYGYTFGSGTRLTVV.

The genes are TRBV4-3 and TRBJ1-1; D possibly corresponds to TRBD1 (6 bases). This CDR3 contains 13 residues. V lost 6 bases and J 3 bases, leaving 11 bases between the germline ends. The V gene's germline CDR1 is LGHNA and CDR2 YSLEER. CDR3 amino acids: CASSLYRDTEAFF. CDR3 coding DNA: TGCGCCAGCAGTCTATACAGGGACACTGAAGCTTTCTTT.

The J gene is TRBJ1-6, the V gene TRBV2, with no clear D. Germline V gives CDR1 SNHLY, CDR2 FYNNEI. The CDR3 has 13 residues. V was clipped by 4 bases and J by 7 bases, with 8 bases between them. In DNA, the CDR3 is TGTGCCAGCAGTGGAGATTACAATTCACCCCTCCACTTT. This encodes CASSGDYNSPLHF.

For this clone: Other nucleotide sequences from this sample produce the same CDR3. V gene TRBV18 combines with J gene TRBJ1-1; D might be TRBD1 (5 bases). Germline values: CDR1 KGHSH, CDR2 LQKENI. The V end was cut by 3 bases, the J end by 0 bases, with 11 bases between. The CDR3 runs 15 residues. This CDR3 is CASSPRGGMNTEAFF. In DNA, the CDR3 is TGTGCCAGCTCACCGCGGGGGGGGATGAACACTGAAGCTTTCTTT.

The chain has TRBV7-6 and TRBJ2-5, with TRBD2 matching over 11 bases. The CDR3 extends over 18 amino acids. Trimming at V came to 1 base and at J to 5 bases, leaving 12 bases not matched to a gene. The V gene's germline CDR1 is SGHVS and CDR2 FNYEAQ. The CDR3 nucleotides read TGTGCCAGCAGCTTAGGGCTACTAGCGGGGGCCAGAGACGAGACCCAGTACTTC. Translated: CASSLGLLAGARDETQYF.

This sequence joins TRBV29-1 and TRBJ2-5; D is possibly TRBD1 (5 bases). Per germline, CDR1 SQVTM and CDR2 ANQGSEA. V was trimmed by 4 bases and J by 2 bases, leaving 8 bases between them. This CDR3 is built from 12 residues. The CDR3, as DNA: TGCAGCGTTGTCCGACAGCAAGAGACCCAGTACTTC. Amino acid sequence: CSVVRQQETQYF.